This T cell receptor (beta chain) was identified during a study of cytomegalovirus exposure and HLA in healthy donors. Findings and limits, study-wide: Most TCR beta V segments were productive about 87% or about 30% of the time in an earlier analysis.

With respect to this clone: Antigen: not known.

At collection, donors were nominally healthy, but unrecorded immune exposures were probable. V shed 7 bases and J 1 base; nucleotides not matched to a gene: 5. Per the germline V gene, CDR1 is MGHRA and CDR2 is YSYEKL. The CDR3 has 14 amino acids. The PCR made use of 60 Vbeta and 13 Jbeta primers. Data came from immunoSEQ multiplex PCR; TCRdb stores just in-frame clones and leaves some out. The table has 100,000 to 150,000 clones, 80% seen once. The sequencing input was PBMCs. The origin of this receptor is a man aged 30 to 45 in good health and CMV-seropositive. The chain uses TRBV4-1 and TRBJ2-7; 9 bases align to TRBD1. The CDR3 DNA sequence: TGCGCCAGCACCGGGACAGGGAATTCCTACGAGCAGTACTTC. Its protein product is CASTGTGNSYEQYF.